The T cell receptor (beta chain) described here comes from a study of blood T cell repertoires in COVID-19. Clones were read by immunoSEQ multiplex PCR, and TCRdb kept only the in-frame ones, dropping some. The sample has about 46,000 clones; around 85% are singletons. V lost 6 bases and J 0 bases, leaving 12 bases between the germline ends. Looked up from germline, CDR1 is LNHDA and CDR2 is SQIVND (reference sequence). The CDR3 covers 15 residues. The chain combines TRBV19 with TRBJ1-5, with D tentatively TRBD1 (5 bases). The receptor was derived from a human donor in a cohort sampled during active COVID-19. The donor label of this sample is uncertain. The sequenced sample consisted of peripheral blood. The CDR3 is CASRTEDYSNQPQHF. CDR3 nucleotides: TGTGCCAGTAGGACAGAAGATTATAGCAATCAGCCCCAGCATTTT. Filled out from reference TRBV19 and TRBJ1-5, the complete variable domain reads DGGITQSPKYLFRKEGQNVTLSCEQNLNHDAMYWYRQDPGQGLRLIYYSQIVNDFQKGDIAEGYSVSREKKESFPLTVTSAQKNPTAFYLCASRTEDYSNQPQHFGDGTRLSIL.